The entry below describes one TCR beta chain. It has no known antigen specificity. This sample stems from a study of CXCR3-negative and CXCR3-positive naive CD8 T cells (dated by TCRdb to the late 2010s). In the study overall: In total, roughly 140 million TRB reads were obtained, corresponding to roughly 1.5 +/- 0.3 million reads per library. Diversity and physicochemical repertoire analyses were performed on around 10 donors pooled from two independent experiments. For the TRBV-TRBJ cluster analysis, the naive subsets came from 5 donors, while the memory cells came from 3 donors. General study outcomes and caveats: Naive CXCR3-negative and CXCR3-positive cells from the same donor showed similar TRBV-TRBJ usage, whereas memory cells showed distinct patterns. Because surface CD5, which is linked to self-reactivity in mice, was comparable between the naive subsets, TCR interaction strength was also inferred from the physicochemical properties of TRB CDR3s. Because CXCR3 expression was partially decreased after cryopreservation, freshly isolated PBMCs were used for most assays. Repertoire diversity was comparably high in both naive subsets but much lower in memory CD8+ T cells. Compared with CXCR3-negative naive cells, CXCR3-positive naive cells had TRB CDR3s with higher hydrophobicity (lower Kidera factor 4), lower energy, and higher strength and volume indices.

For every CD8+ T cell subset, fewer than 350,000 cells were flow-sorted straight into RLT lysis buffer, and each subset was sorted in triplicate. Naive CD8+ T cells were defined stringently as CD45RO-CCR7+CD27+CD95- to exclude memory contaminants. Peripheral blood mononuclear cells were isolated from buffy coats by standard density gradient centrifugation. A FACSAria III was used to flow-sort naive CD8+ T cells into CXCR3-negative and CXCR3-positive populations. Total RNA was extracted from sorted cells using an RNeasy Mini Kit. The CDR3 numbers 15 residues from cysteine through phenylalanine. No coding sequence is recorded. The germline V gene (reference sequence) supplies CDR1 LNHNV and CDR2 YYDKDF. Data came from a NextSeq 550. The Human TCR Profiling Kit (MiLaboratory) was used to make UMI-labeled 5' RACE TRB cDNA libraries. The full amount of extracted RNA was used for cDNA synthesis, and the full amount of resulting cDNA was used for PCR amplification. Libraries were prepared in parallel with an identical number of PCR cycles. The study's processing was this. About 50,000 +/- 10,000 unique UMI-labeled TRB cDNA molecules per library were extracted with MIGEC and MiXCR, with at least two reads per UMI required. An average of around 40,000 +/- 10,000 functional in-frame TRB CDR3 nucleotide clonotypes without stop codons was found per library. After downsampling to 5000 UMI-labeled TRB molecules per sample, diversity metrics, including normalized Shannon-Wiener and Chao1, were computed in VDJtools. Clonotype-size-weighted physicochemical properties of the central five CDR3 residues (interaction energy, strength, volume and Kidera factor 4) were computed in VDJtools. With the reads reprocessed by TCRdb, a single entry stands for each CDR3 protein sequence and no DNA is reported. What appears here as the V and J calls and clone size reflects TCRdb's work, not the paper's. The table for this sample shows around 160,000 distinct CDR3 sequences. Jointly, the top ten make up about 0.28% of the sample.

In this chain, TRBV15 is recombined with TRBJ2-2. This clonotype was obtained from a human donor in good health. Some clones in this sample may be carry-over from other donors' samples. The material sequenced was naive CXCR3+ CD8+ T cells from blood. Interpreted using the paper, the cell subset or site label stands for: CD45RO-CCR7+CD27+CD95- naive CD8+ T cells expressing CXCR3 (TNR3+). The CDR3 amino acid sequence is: CATSRDRRYTGELFF.